These 30 T cell receptor beta chains originate from one sample sequenced in a study of control samples from healthy donors and cancer patients. This table comes from immunoSEQ multiplex PCR, and its TCRdb copy is limited to in-frame clones, with some not included. The table records about 130,000 clones, 92% of them present only once. The sequenced sample consisted of blood. The receptors shown here come from a young man in good health.

The rearrangement uses TRBV21-1 and TRBJ2-7; the tabulated D call, TRBD1, remains unverified against the DNA. TRBV21-1 is shown as a pseudogene. The length of the CDR3 is 15 residues. The CDR3 loop reads CASSILGDRGSEQYF. Here the CDR3 DNA reads TGTGCCAGCAGCATCCTGGGGGACAGGGGCTCCGAGCAGTACTTC.

This clone has just a few counts. This chain uses TRBV6-6 with TRBJ2-7; D is unclear. The CDR3 runs 13 residues. V was shortened by 6 bases and J by 3 bases, with 12 bases between the two germline ends. Germline lookup yields CDR1 MNHNY and CDR2 SVGAGI (reference sequence). CDR3 amino acids: CASRPDGLYEQYF. CDR3 sequence (DNA): TGTGCCAGCAGACCGGACGGTCTCTACGAGCAGTACTTC.

The rearrangement joins TRBV20-1 to TRBJ1-2, with D unclear. Trimming took 3 bases from V and 2 from J, leaving 13 bases between them. The CDR3 is 14 residues long. Per germline, CDR1 DFQATT and CDR2 SNEGSKA (reference sequence). For the CDR3, the DNA is TGCAGTGCTAGTTCGAGGGAGAAGAACTATGGCTACACCTTC. This gives the protein CSASSREKNYGYTF.

This chain connects TRBV4-2 to TRBJ1-1, with D possibly being TRBD1 (5 bases). V was clipped by 0 bases and J by 6 bases, with 20 bases between them. Germline V CDR1 and CDR2: LGHNA, YNFKEQ. The CDR3 runs 17 residues. CDR3 DNA sequence: TGTGCCAGCAGCCAAGAAAGGTCAGGCAGGAGGGGCTCTGAAGCTTTCTTT. Translating it yields CASSQERSGRRGSEAFF.

The V call is TRBV9, the J call TRBJ2-2; D call uncertain. Trimming removed 3 bases from V and 0 bases from J, with 6 bases in between. The CDR3 is 14 amino acids. Germline assignment: CDR1 SGDLS and CDR2 YYNGEE. CDR3 bases: TGTGCCAGCAGCGCCAGCTCGAACACCGGGGAGCTGTTTTTT. Amino acid sequence: CASSASSNTGELFF. Full variable domain (rest looked up from reference TRBV9 and TRBJ2-2): DSGVTQTPKHLITATGQRVTLRCSPRSGDLSVYWYQQSLDQGLQFLIQYYNGEERAKGNILERFSAQQFPDLHSELNLSSLELGDSALYFCASSASSNTGELFFGEGSRLTVL.

This chain connects TRBV15 to TRBJ2-5; maybe TRBD1 (6 bases). This CDR3 region has 16 residues. Trimming stripped 1 base from V and 2 bases from J, with 14 bases between. Germline V gene sequence: CDR1 LNHNV, CDR2 YYDKDF (reference sequence). CDR3 nucleotide sequence: TGTGCCACCAGCAGAGGCACAGGGTGGGATCAAGAGACCCAGTACTTC. Residues: CATSRGTGWDQETQYF.

The rearrangement joins TRBV7-9 to TRBJ2-2; D is possibly TRBD2 (6 bases). Germline V CDR1 and CDR2: SEHNR, FQNEAQ (reference sequence). V dropped 6 bases and J dropped 0 bases, with 14 bases sitting between them. The CDR3 is 16 residues long. The CDR3 nucleotides are TGTGCCAGCAGGGTCCCGGGGGTATCGAACACCGGGGAGCTGTTTTTT. Its protein product is CASRVPGVSNTGELFF.

The chain is built from TRBV19 and TRBJ2-3; D may be TRBD2 (6 bases). Between the trimmed V and J ends, which lost 5 bases and 4 bases, there was a span of 16 bases. The CDR3 runs 15 residues. Germline values: CDR1 LNHDA, CDR2 SQIVND (reference sequence). The CDR3 coding sequence is TGTGCCAGTAGTGAGGACGGGGGATACGCAGATACGCAGTATTTT. The encoded protein is CASSEDGGYADTQYF.

This clone was counted a single time. The V and J genes are TRBV12-3 or TRBV12-4 and TRBJ2-1; TRBD1 matches at 7 bases. This CDR3 region has 13 residues. J lost 9 bases, V lost 9 bases, and 11 bases had no gene match. CDR3 sequence (DNA): TGTGCCAGTCAGACAGGGCGCCGGGGTGAGCAGTTCTTC. Translated: CASQTGRRGEQFF.

V usage is TRBV9 and J usage is TRBJ1-5, with D perhaps TRBD1 (6 bases). Looked up from germline, CDR1 is SGDLS and CDR2 is YYNGEE. The CDR3 is 17 residues long. V shed 4 bases and J shed 4 bases, with 21 bases lying between them. DNA of the CDR3: TGTGCCAGCAGCCCCACCCCAGGGGCAAGAGCAAATCAGCCCCAGCATTTT. It is translated as CASSPTPGARANQPQHF.

This chain connects TRBV11-2 to TRBJ2-5; 7 bases are a match to TRBD2. The CDR3 covers 13 residues. Germline-derived CDR1 and CDR2 are SGHAT and FQNNGV. V lost 3 bases and J lost 6; bases outside the gene matches: 4. The CDR3 here is CASSFPGGQTQYF. The CDR3 DNA sequence: TGTGCCAGCAGCTTCCCGGGGGGACAGACCCAGTACTTC.

DNA for the CDR3: TGTGCCAGCAGCCAACATGACAGGGGGCACACTGAAGCTTTCTTT. Translating it yields CASSQHDRGHTEAFF. The chain uses TRBV3-1 (or the pseudogene TRBV3-2) and TRBJ1-1; 10 positions match TRBD1. This CDR3 has 15 residues. The J segment lost 3 bases and the V segment lost 2 bases, leaving 3 bases of the junction unmatched. Germline V gene sequence: CDR1 LGHDT, CDR2 YNNKEL (reference sequence).

The V call is TRBV28, the J call TRBJ2-3; no definite D call. Per the germline V gene, CDR1 is MDHEN and CDR2 is SYDVKM. V lost 4 bases, J lost 0 bases, and 17 bases lay in between. The CDR3 spans 17 residues. The DNA for the CDR3 is TGTGCCAGCAGTTCACGCCGGGCCAAGCTAAGCACAGATACGCAGTATTTT. It yields the protein CASSSRRAKLSTDTQYF. Complete variable domain (other parts from reference TRBV28 and TRBJ2-3): DVKVTQSSRYLVKRTGEKVFLECVQDMDHENMFWYRQDPGLGLRLIYFSYDVKMKEKGDIPEGYSVSREKKERFSLILESASTNQTSMYLCASSSRRAKLSTDTQYFGPGTRLTVL.

CDR3 loop: CASSLVLLAGGQYEQFF. For the CDR3, the DNA is TGTGCCAGCAGCTTAGTCTTACTAGCGGGGGGGCAGTATGAGCAGTTCTTC. The chain uses TRBV7-9 and TRBJ2-1; 13 bases align to TRBD2. V lost 1 base and J lost 8; bases outside the gene matches: 8. Per the germline V gene, CDR1 is SEHNR and CDR2 is FQNEAQ (reference sequence). The CDR3 has 17 residues.

The V gene is TRBV27, the J gene TRBJ2-3, with 8 positions matching TRBD2. Germline V gives CDR1 MNHEY, CDR2 SMNVEV (reference sequence). This CDR3 has 15 residues. V shed 6 bases and J 4 bases; nucleotides not matched to a gene: 9. The CDR3 bases are TGTGCCAGCAGCCTTTTTAGCGGGGCCCCAGATACGCAGTATTTT. Translation gives CASSLFSGAPDTQYF.

This clone has a single count. The J gene is TRBJ2-5, the V gene TRBV5-4, with 12 positions matching TRBD2. With 1 base clipped from V and 5 bases from J, the junction kept 6 bases outside the gene matches. The CDR3 is 16 amino acids. CDR1 and CDR2 from the germline V gene are SGHNT and YYREEE (reference sequence). The CDR3 region is CASSLTSGGLPETQYF. CDR3 sequence (DNA): TGTGCCAGCAGCTTGACTAGCGGGGGGCTCCCGGAGACCCAGTACTTC.

V is TRBV18 and J is TRBJ1-1; TRBD1 aligns across 8 bases. CDR1 and CDR2 (germline): KGHSH, LQKENI. The CDR3 runs to 16 residues. J lost 3 bases, V lost 2 bases, and 8 bases had no gene match. CDR3 sequence reads: CASSPGDRGRDTEAFF. The CDR3 DNA reads as TGTGCCAGCTCACCAGGTGACAGGGGAAGGGACACTGAAGCTTTCTTT.

The chain has TRBV7-3 and TRBJ1-1, with TRBD1 identical over 10 bases. V lost 5 bases to trimming and J lost 5 bases; unmatched junction nucleotides: 8. Germline assignment: CDR1 SGHTA and CDR2 FQGTGA. The CDR3 sequence is 15 residues long. CDR3 amino acids: CASSISGTGVTEAFF. Here the CDR3 DNA reads TGTGCCAGCAGCATATCCGGGACAGGGGTTACTGAAGCTTTCTTT.

The CDR3 here is CASQRGGFTGELFF. The CDR3 nucleotides read TGTGCCAGCCAACGGGGGGGGTTCACCGGGGAGCTGTTTTTT. The V call is TRBV27, the J call TRBJ2-2, with 8 positions matching TRBD2. The length of the CDR3 is 14 residues. J was trimmed by 4 bases and V by 8 bases; bases with no gene match: 6. From germline, CDR1 is MNHEY and CDR2 SMNVEV (reference sequence).

A few counts support this clone. The CDR3, as DNA: TGTGCCAGCAGCGCATTAATAGCCCGGGGGGGGCGGGAGCAGTACTTC. It specifies CASSALIARGGREQYF. The J gene is TRBJ2-7, the V gene TRBV9; TRBD2 agrees at 8 bases. The CDR3 loop spans 16 amino acids. CDR1 is SGDLS and CDR2 is YYNGEE in the germline V gene. Losses at the gene ends were 3 bases for V and 7 bases for J; bases not matched to a gene: 15.

The chain combines TRBV4-1 with TRBJ2-5; either TRBD1 or TRBD2 may supply D (6 bases each). Germline loops: CDR1 MGHRA, CDR2 YSYEKL. Trimming stripped 4 bases from V and 3 bases from J, with 18 bases between. The CDR3 length is 16 residues. CDR3 bases: TGCGCCAGCAGCCCAGGGGTCACTAGCACGAAAGAGACCCAGTACTTC. The encoded protein is CASSPGVTSTKETQYF.

The rearrangement uses TRBV5-1 and TRBJ2-6, with D possibly being TRBD1 (6 bases). This CDR3 is built from 17 residues. V was clipped by 0 bases and J by 0 bases, with 10 bases between them. The germline V gene encodes CDR1 SGHRS and CDR2 YFSETQ. This CDR3 is CASSLVLGGSGANVLTF. CDR3 bases: TGCGCCAGCAGCTTGGTTTTAGGGGGCTCTGGGGCCAACGTCCTGACTTTC.

The rearrangement joins TRBV15 to TRBJ1-5, with TRBD1 matching 8 bases. Germline CDR1 and CDR2: LNHNV and YYDKDF (reference sequence). CDR3 size: 14 residues. The V gene end was trimmed by 5 bases and the J gene end by 10 bases; junction bases not matched to a gene: 10. Here the CDR3 DNA reads TGTGCCACCAGCTCGACAGGGGTGAATCTTCCCCAGCATTTT. It is translated as CATSSTGVNLPQHF.

V usage is TRBV10-3 and J usage is TRBJ2-3; TRBD1 matches at 7 bases. V gave up 10 bases and J gave up 6 bases; unmatched junction bases: 4. The CDR3 has 11 amino acids. Germline CDR1 reads ENHRY; CDR2 reads SYGVKD. As DNA, the CDR3 is TGTGCCACAGGGGGAAGGGATACGCAGTATTTT. Residues: CATGGRDTQYF.

This chain connects TRBV6-5 to TRBJ2-5; TRBD1 matches 8 bases. The V and J ends lost 6 bases and 0 bases, in that order; junction bases with no gene match: 3. Germline V gene data show CDR1 as MNHEY and CDR2 as SVGAGI. The length of the CDR3 is 14 residues. The CDR3 DNA reads TGTGCCAGCAGAGTGGACAGGGACCAAGAGACCCAGTACTTC. Protein sequence: CASRVDRDQETQYF.

The V call is TRBV6-5, the J call TRBJ2-7; D remains unclear. The CDR3 is 14 residues long. Trimming removed 0 bases at V and 0 bases at J, with 6 bases between. CDR1 and CDR2 (germline): MNHEY, SVGAGI. The CDR3 reads CASSYSSYSYEQYF. In nucleotides, the CDR3 is TGTGCCAGCAGTTACTCTTCATACTCCTACGAGCAGTACTTC.

The chain is built from TRBV12-3 or TRBV12-4 and TRBJ2-7; no clear D. The CDR3 covers 11 residues. Trimming took off 0 bases at V and 7 bases at J, with 4 bases between the two ends. The DNA for the CDR3 is TGTGCCAGCAGTTTAGCCACAGAGCAGTACTTC. Encoded protein: CASSLATEQYF.

This clone occurred once. In nucleotides, the CDR3 is TGTGCCAGCAGCGGCGGGGTGACAGGGGATACCGGGGAGCTGTTTTTT. Translation: CASSGGVTGDTGELFF. This chain uses TRBV9 with TRBJ2-2, with 8 positions matching TRBD1. The CDR3 is 16 residues long. The V gene's germline CDR1 is SGDLS and CDR2 YYNGEE. The J segment lost 5 bases and the V segment lost 3 bases, leaving 9 bases of the junction unmatched.

The chain recombines TRBV19 with TRBJ2-5, with D perhaps matching TRBD2 (5 bases). V lost 4 bases and J lost 1, with 7 bases in between. The CDR3 runs 13 residues. CDR1 and CDR2 from the germline V gene are LNHDA and SQIVND (reference sequence). The CDR3 region has the DNA TGTGCCAGTAGTACGAGGGTCCAAGAGACCCAGTACTTC. Its protein is CASSTRVQETQYF.

The chain recombines TRBV19 with TRBJ1-2; tentatively, D is TRBD1 (5 bases). This CDR3 has 14 residues. V gave up 4 bases and J gave up 1 base, with 10 bases separating them. The germline V gene has CDR1 LNHDA and CDR2 SQIVND (reference sequence). The CDR3: CASSSQGLNYGYTF. The CDR3 DNA sequence: TGTGCCAGTAGTAGTCAGGGCCTTAACTATGGCTACACCTTC. The variable domain in full, completed from reference TRBV19 and TRBJ1-2, reads DGGITQSPKYLFRKEGQNVTLSCEQNLNHDAMYWYRQDPGQGLRLIYYSQIVNDFQKGDIAEGYSVSREKKESFPLTVTSAQKNPTAFYLCASSSQGLNYGYTFGSGTRLTVV.